This passage covers 31 T cell receptor beta chains from one sample sequenced in a study of T cell changes during pregnancy in multiple sclerosis. Clones were read by immunoSEQ multiplex PCR, and TCRdb kept only the in-frame ones, dropping some. The sample shows about 60,000 clones, about nine tenths of them seen only once. The source was CD4+ T cells from peripheral blood mononuclear cells, collected in the first trimester of pregnancy. These receptors came from a female donor with multiple sclerosis, enrolled in a pregnancy study.

The CDR3 loop is CAIRLAGGYNEQFF. CDR3 coding DNA: TGTGCCATCAGACTAGCGGGGGGCTACAATGAGCAGTTCTTC. The chain joins TRBV6-1 to TRBJ2-1; 13 bases fit TRBD2. J was trimmed by 3 bases and V by 10 bases; bases with no gene match: 3. The CDR3 contains 14 residues. Germline CDR1 reads MNHNS; CDR2 reads SASEGT.

There are a few counts of this clone. The chain uses TRBV19 and TRBJ1-6, with 9 nucleotides matching TRBD1. The CDR3 covers 14 residues. With V trimmed by 7 bases and J by 14 bases, 12 bases remained unmatched. Germline V gene lookup returns CDR1 LNHDA and CDR2 SQIVND (reference sequence). The CDR3 spells CASNSDGTGITLHF. CDR3 sequence (DNA): TGTGCCAGTAATTCCGACGGGACAGGGATCACCCTCCACTTT.

The V gene is TRBV19, the J gene TRBJ1-2; tentative D call: TRBD1 (5 bases). Germline-derived CDR1 and CDR2 are LNHDA and SQIVND (reference sequence). This CDR3 spans 14 amino acids. Deletions cut 5 bases from V and 6 bases from J, with 16 bases between. The CDR3 nucleotides read TGTGCCAGTAGTTTTATAGGGGCCGTAAATGGCTACACCTTC. This sequence encodes CASSFIGAVNGYTF. Full variable domain (rest looked up from reference TRBV19 and TRBJ1-2): DGGITQSPKYLFRKEGQNVTLSCEQNLNHDAMYWYRQDPGQGLRLIYYSQIVNDFQKGDIAEGYSVSREKKESFPLTVTSAQKNPTAFYLCASSFIGAVNGYTFGSGTRLTVV.

The J gene is TRBJ1-2, the V gene TRBV30; tentatively, D is TRBD1 (6 bases). The V end was cut by 2 bases, the J end by 4 bases, with 17 bases between. The CDR3 extends over 15 amino acids. CDR1 and CDR2 (germline): GTSNPN, SVGIG (reference sequence). The CDR3 here is CAWSIGGRGLYGYTF. Written as DNA, the CDR3 is TGTGCCTGGAGTATCGGGGGGCGGGGGCTCTATGGCTACACCTTC.

The gene calls are TRBV5-1 and TRBJ1-1; the match to TRBD1 covers 11 bases. The CDR3 covers 15 residues. Germline-derived CDR1 and CDR2 are SGHRS and YFSETQ. The trim removed 3 bases at V and 5 bases at J, leaving 6 bases unmatched. CDR3: CASSSSWDRGTEAFF. In DNA form, the CDR3 reads TGCGCCAGCAGCTCCTCTTGGGACAGGGGGACTGAAGCTTTCTTT.

The rearrangement uses TRBV25-1 and TRBJ1-3, with a weak D call TRBD1 (5 bases). This CDR3 spans 16 amino acids. The V gene lost 1 base and the J gene lost 11 bases, with 21 bases spanning the gap. Per germline, CDR1 MGHDK and CDR2 SYGVNS. Written as DNA, the CDR3 is TGTGCCAGCAGTGAATCCGGGGGTGCGAGGAGATTTGCCATATATTTT. Protein product: CASSESGGARRFAIYF.

The CDR3 bases are TGCAGCGCTAGGGTGGGGGGGTCGGCCAAAAACATTCAGTACTTC. This codes for CSARVGGSAKNIQYF. The chain combines TRBV29-1 with TRBJ2-4, with 7 bases matching TRBD2. Germline V lookup: CDR1 SQVTM, CDR2 ANQGSEA. CDR3 length: 15 amino acids. Trimming removed 7 bases from V and 1 base from J; junction bases left unmatched: 10.

This chain uses TRBV19 with TRBJ1-5, with D maybe TRBD1 (5 bases). Trimming shortened V by 2 bases and J by 2 bases, and 7 bases separated the two germline ends. The CDR3 consists of 14 residues. The germline V gene has CDR1 LNHDA and CDR2 SQIVND (reference sequence). The CDR3 is CASSIRQRNQPQHF. CDR3 coding DNA: TGTGCCAGTAGTATAAGACAGCGCAATCAGCCCCAGCATTTT.

The V gene is TRBV4-3, the J gene TRBJ1-5; weak D call: TRBD1 (6 bases). Trimming removed 0 bases from V and 5 bases from J, with 11 bases in between. Germline V gene data show CDR1 as LGHNA and CDR2 as YSLEER. The CDR3 runs to 15 residues. CDR3 region: CASSQEGGGDQPQHF. CDR3 sequence (DNA): TGCGCCAGCAGCCAAGAGGGAGGGGGGGATCAGCCCCAGCATTTT.

This sequence joins TRBV18 and TRBJ2-7; the D gene is possibly TRBD1 (6 bases). The V end lost 0 bases, the J end lost 0 bases, and 9 bases lay between the germline ends. The germline V gene encodes CDR1 KGHSH and CDR2 LQKENI. The CDR3 runs to 15 residues. The CDR3 loop is CASSPPRTDSYEQYF. The CDR3 DNA follows: TGTGCCAGCTCACCACCCCGGACAGACTCCTACGAGCAGTACTTC.

This chain uses TRBV5-6 with TRBJ2-1; D might be TRBD2 (5 bases). This CDR3 is 13 amino acids long. The germline V gene encodes CDR1 SGHDT and CDR2 YYEEEE. The V gene lost 4 bases and the J gene lost 7 bases, with 12 bases spanning the gap. The CDR3 DNA is TGTGCCAGCAGCCTTGCGGGCTTAAATGAGCAGTTCTTC. Translating gives CASSLAGLNEQFF.

The V gene is TRBV15, the J gene TRBJ2-5; possibly TRBD1 for D (6 bases). The V gene's germline CDR1 is LNHNV and CDR2 YYDKDF (reference sequence). The V end lost 3 bases, the J end lost 5 bases, and 16 bases lay between the germline ends. This CDR3 contains 15 residues. CDR3 sequence (DNA): TGTGCCACCAGCAGGGACTTTGGGGGCGGGGAGACCCAGTACTTC. Protein: CATSRDFGGGETQYF.

This clone has a count of ten or more. The chain couples TRBV9 to TRBJ1-2, with D uncertain. There are 14 residues in the CDR3. V gave up 0 bases and J gave up 2 bases, with 8 bases separating them. CDR1 and CDR2 (germline): SGDLS, YYNGEE. CDR3 in DNA: TGTGCCAGCAGCGTAGCTGCTCAGAACTATGGCTACACCTTC. Its translation: CASSVAAQNYGYTF.

The chain recombines TRBV7-3 with TRBJ2-3, with D possibly matching TRBD1 (5 bases). This CDR3 contains 14 residues. Germline values: CDR1 SGHTA, CDR2 FQGTGA. V lost 4 bases and J lost 5, with 13 bases in between. The CDR3 DNA reads as TGTGCCAGCAGCTCTGGCACAGGTAGAGATACGCAGTATTTT. Translation: CASSSGTGRDTQYF. Supplemented by reference TRBV7-3 and TRBJ2-3, the full variable domain reads GAGVSQTPSNKVTEKGKYVELRCDPISGHTALYWYRQSLGQGPEFLIYFQGTGAADDSGLPNDRFFAVRPEGSVSTLKIQRTERGDSAVYLCASSSGTGRDTQYFGPGTRLTVL.

This clone was recorded a few times. V and J are TRBV16 and TRBJ1-1; 7 nucleotides line up with TRBD1. The CDR3 runs to 14 residues. J gave up 0 bases and V 6 bases, and 4 bases lay outside the gene matches. The germline CDR1 and CDR2 sequences are KGHSY and FQNENV. The CDR3 region is CASRLRGLNTEAFF. As DNA, the CDR3 is TGTGCCAGCAGACTCAGGGGGTTGAACACTGAAGCTTTCTTT.

In nucleotides, the CDR3 is TGTGCCAGCAGCCCTAGCCGAGAGACCCTTAATTCACCCCTCCACTTT. This gives the protein CASSPSRETLNSPLHF. The chain joins TRBV11-2 to TRBJ1-6; D is undetermined. The CDR3 has 16 amino acids. CDR1 is SGHAT and CDR2 is FQNNGV in the germline V gene. The ends were cut back, 5 bases at V and 6 bases at J, with 17 bases in the middle.

The chain employs TRBV19 and TRBJ2-5; 8 positions match TRBD1. CDR1 and CDR2 (germline): LNHDA, SQIVND (reference sequence). The V gene end was trimmed by 4 bases and the J gene end by 3 bases; junction bases not matched to a gene: 7. This CDR3 has 15 residues. This chain's CDR3 is CASSTPTGVEETQYF. CDR3 DNA sequence: TGTGCCAGTAGTACGCCGACAGGGGTGGAAGAGACCCAGTACTTC.

The gene calls are TRBV11-2 and TRBJ2-3; tentative D call: TRBD2 (5 bases). Per germline, CDR1 SGHAT and CDR2 FQNNGV. This CDR3 has 11 residues. Trimming removed 1 base from V and 10 bases from J, with 6 bases in between. The CDR3 coding sequence is TGTGCCAGCAGCTTAGGGCGGGCGCAGTATTTT. Protein sequence: CASSLGRAQYF.

This chain connects TRBV27 to TRBJ2-3, with D perhaps matching TRBD2 (5 bases). The CDR3 sequence is 14 residues long. With 7 bases removed from V and 8 bases from J, the gap between germline ends came to 19 bases. CDR1 and CDR2 from the germline V gene are MNHEY and SMNVEV (reference sequence). CDR3 bases: TGTGCCAGCACCCCCCGGGTTCCTGCGGGTACGCAGTATTTT. Protein: CASTPRVPAGTQYF.

This rearrangement joins TRBV18 to TRBJ2-7, with D tentatively TRBD2 (5 bases). This CDR3 contains 14 residues. Germline loops: CDR1 KGHSH, CDR2 LQKENI. The V end lost 6 bases, the J end lost 7 bases, and 19 bases lay between the germline ends. This CDR3 reads CASSPRTGSEEQYF. The CDR3 nucleotides read TGTGCCAGCTCCCCGAGGACTGGGAGTGAAGAGCAGTACTTC.

With regard to this clone: Other DNA variants within this sample encode the same CDR3. The CDR3 region has the DNA TGTGCCAGCAGTGGACAGGGTAACACTGAAGCTTTCTTT. It translates to CASSGQGNTEAFF. The chain employs TRBV2 and TRBJ1-1; 7 bases are shared with TRBD1. Trimming cost V 4 bases and J 2 bases; bases outside gene matches: 1. Germline CDR1 is SNHLY and CDR2 is FYNNEI. The CDR3 sequence is 13 residues long.

This clone appeared a few times. The chain employs TRBV18 and TRBJ2-2, with TRBD2 identical over 7 bases. The CDR3 has 13 residues. V trimming: 8 bases; J trimming: 9 bases; junction bases outside the gene matches: 9. The germline gives CDR1 KGHSH, CDR2 LQKENI. DNA of the CDR3: TGTGCCAGCCGGCTAGCGGAGGGGAGGGAGCTGTTTTTT. It yields the protein CASRLAEGRELFF.

The chain has TRBV29-1 and TRBJ1-2; a weak D match, TRBD1 (5 bases). CDR1 and CDR2 (germline): SQVTM, ANQGSEA. The CDR3 contains 11 residues. Trimming took off 7 bases at V and 6 bases at J, with 12 bases between the two ends. The CDR3 loop is CSGQGTDGYTF. In nucleotides, the CDR3 is TGCAGCGGTCAGGGTACCGATGGCTACACCTTC.

This chain joins TRBV9 and TRBJ2-1; 9 bases match TRBD2. This CDR3 contains 18 residues. The germline V gene encodes CDR1 SGDLS and CDR2 YYNGEE. With V trimmed by 0 bases and J by 9 bases, 16 bases remained unmatched. The CDR3 DNA follows: TGTGCCAGCAGCGTAGTTAGTGTGGTAGCGGGGGCCCCCGGTGAGCAGTTCTTC. This codes for CASSVVSVVAGAPGEQFF.

This clone was counted a single time. V and J are TRBV27 and TRBJ1-3, with D tentatively TRBD1 (5 bases). CDR3 size: 16 residues. Germline V CDR1 and CDR2: MNHEY, SMNVEV (reference sequence). V was trimmed by 6 bases and J by 4 bases, leaving 19 bases between them. CDR3 bases: TGTGCCAGCAGACCGGGACTGACTGCCCTAGGAAACACCATATATTTT. As protein: CASRPGLTALGNTIYF.

The CDR3 sequence: CASSRDSKDTDTQYF. CDR3 nucleotide sequence: TGTGCCAGCAGCCGGGACAGCAAAGACACAGATACGCAGTATTTT. V and J are TRBV6-4 and TRBJ2-3; 7 bases fit TRBD1. Germline V gene lookup returns CDR1 MRHNA and CDR2 SNTAGT. The CDR3 is 15 residues long. Trimming at V came to 6 bases and at J to 2 bases, leaving 8 bases not matched to a gene.

V is TRBV12-5 and J is TRBJ2-7; D unresolved. The CDR3 is made up of 12 amino acids. V was cut by 2 bases and J by 3 bases, with 5 bases left in between. CDR1 is LGHNT, CDR2 FRNRAP, per germline. The CDR3 nucleotides read TGTGCTAGTGGTTTGTATAACTACGAGCAGTACTTC. It codes for CASGLYNYEQYF.

CDR3 region: CASSLRASGADTGELFF. The CDR3 region has the DNA TGTGCCAGCAGCTTAAGGGCTAGCGGGGCCGACACCGGGGAGCTGTTTTTT. The rearrangement links TRBV7-8 to TRBJ2-2; TRBD2 matches at 9 bases. Germline CDR1 SGHVS, CDR2 FQNEAQ. The CDR3 consists of 17 residues. After removal of 2 bases from V and 3 bases from J, the junction contained 7 bases not matched to a gene.

The V and J genes are TRBV30 and TRBJ2-1; the D gene is possibly TRBD1 (6 bases). V was clipped by 3 bases and J by 8 bases, with 26 bases between them. Germline CDR1 is GTSNPN and CDR2 is SVGIG (reference sequence). This CDR3 is built from 17 residues. CDR3 protein: CAWSLSRRRGSSDEQFF. The CDR3 nucleotides are TGTGCCTGGAGCTTGAGTAGAAGAAGGGGGTCTTCCGATGAGCAGTTCTTC.

This chain connects TRBV5-5 to TRBJ2-3, with a weak D call TRBD1 (5 bases). CDR1 SGHKS and CDR2 YYEKEE come from the germline V gene (reference sequence). This CDR3 region has 18 residues. The V and J ends lost 2 bases and 1 base respectively, with 20 bases between them. The CDR3 DNA sequence: TGTGCCAGCAGCTTTTGGGCAACAGGCGTCGGGCGCACAGATACGCAGTATTTT. It yields the protein CASSFWATGVGRTDTQYF.

The chain carries TRBV19 and TRBJ1-4; 7 nucleotides match TRBD1. In germline, CDR1 is LNHDA, CDR2 SQIVND (reference sequence). This CDR3 contains 15 residues. V shed 4 bases, J shed 7 bases, and the junction held 9 bases outside the gene matches. The CDR3 loop is CASSTNRGRVEKLFF. In DNA form, the CDR3 reads TGTGCCAGTAGTACCAACAGGGGTCGGGTTGAAAAACTGTTTTTT.